The clone carrying this T cell receptor (beta chain) was detected many times. The sample comes from a study of T cells after posttransplantation cyclophosphamide. Profiled with immunoSEQ multiplex PCR; TCRdb holds only in-frame clones, not every one. Sampling found about 7,900 clones, none seen once. A marrow graft followed busulfan-fludarabine conditioning, with cyclophosphamide on days +3 and +4. This CDR3 region has 16 residues. Trimming shortened V by 4 bases and J by 5 bases, and 17 bases separated the two germline ends. In germline, CDR1 is KGHSH, CDR2 LQKENI. The sample in question was PBMCs, obtained after an allogeneic stem cell transplant with post-transplant cyclophosphamide. J is TRBJ2-2 and V is TRBV18, with D unclear. This sequence originates from a male patient younger than 45 who received an allogeneic stem cell transplant from an unrelated donor, was CMV-positive, and had acute and chronic GVHD. Some T cells could come from the graft donor. CDR3 region: CASSRDSPPETGELFF. CDR3 bases: TGTGCCAGCTCACGCGATTCGCCCCCCGAAACCGGGGAGCTGTTTTTT.